This entry lists 31 T cell receptor beta chains sequenced from one sample in a study of cytomegalovirus exposure and HLA in healthy donors. Primers included in the PCR were 60 Vbeta and 13 Jbeta primers. Profiled with immunoSEQ multiplex PCR; TCRdb holds only in-frame clones, not every one. The table includes 110,000 or so clones, 69% detected once. Source material: PBMCs. These receptors were taken from a woman in her 70s in good health and CMV-seropositive.

In its sample, this clone was seen once. The chain joins TRBV7-9 to TRBJ2-6; TRBD2 might be the D (6 bases). This CDR3 is 18 amino acids long. The germline gives CDR1 SEHNR, CDR2 FQNEAQ (reference sequence). The V and J ends lost 6 bases and 4 bases respectively, with 22 bases between them. The CDR3 is CASRAWDHQGGGANVLTF. CDR3 nucleotide sequence: TGTGCCAGCAGGGCCTGGGACCATCAGGGAGGAGGGGCCAACGTCCTGACTTTC.

The chain is built from TRBV5-6 and TRBJ1-6; D is unresolved. This CDR3 is 14 amino acids long. V lost 1 base and J lost 5, with 7 bases in between. Germline CDR1 is SGHDT and CDR2 is YYEEEE. CDR3 sequence reads: CASSLNRDNSPLHF. The CDR3 region has the DNA TGTGCCAGCAGCTTGAACCGGGATAATTCACCCCTCCACTTT.

In the case of this clone: Other nucleotide sequences in the sample specify the same CDR3. In DNA, the CDR3 is TGCGCCAGCAGCTTGGCACAGGGGATGAACACTGAAGCTTTCTTT. Protein sequence: CASSLAQGMNTEAFF. This chain connects TRBV5-1 to TRBJ1-1, with 7 positions matching TRBD1. The CDR3 loop spans 15 amino acids. Germline values: CDR1 SGHRS, CDR2 YFSETQ. V dropped 0 bases and J dropped 0; count of bases not matched to a gene: 2.

This clone was counted between two and nine times. This chain's CDR3 is CASSPRNSGWNEQFF. CDR3 DNA sequence: TGTGCCAGCAGCCCGCGGAACAGCGGGTGGAATGAGCAGTTCTTC. V usage is TRBV7-8 and J usage is TRBJ2-1; perhaps TRBD2 as D (6 bases). V was cut by 5 bases and J by 7 bases, with 18 bases left in between. Germline values: CDR1 SGHVS, CDR2 FQNEAQ. The CDR3 has 15 residues.

This chain joins TRBV30 and TRBJ1-2, with 7 bases aligning to TRBD1. The junction had 6 bases not matched to a gene; V was cut back by 4 bases and J by 7 bases. The CDR3 has 12 residues. Per the germline V gene, CDR1 is GTSNPN and CDR2 is SVGIG (reference sequence). The CDR3 DNA is TGTGCCTGGAATATAGGGACAGCTGGCTACACCTTC. As protein: CAWNIGTAGYTF.

The V and J genes are TRBV4-1 and TRBJ2-5; D is possibly TRBD2 (5 bases). Trimming removed 4 bases at V and 4 bases at J, with 19 bases between. The CDR3 consists of 16 residues. Germline V gene lookup returns CDR1 MGHRA and CDR2 YSYEKL. The DNA for the CDR3 is TGCGCCAGCAGCCGTTCCGGGTCCGGCGGGCGAGAGACCCAGTACTTC. Translated: CASSRSGSGGRETQYF.

The sample holds one count of this clone. The V call is TRBV5-1, the J call TRBJ2-7; D perhaps matches TRBD1 (5 bases). Germline assignment: CDR1 SGHRS and CDR2 YFSETQ. V lost 2 bases and J lost 4, with 13 bases in between. The CDR3 is 14 residues long. For the CDR3, the DNA is TGCGCCAGCAGCTTCGACAGTCGAATTTACGAGCAGTACTTC. Translating it yields CASSFDSRIYEQYF.

This clone was seen more than once but under ten times. This sequence joins TRBV2 and TRBJ1-1; D is uncertain. The length of the CDR3 is 13 residues. Trimming cost V 8 bases and J 4 bases, with 14 bases left between them. CDR1 SNHLY and CDR2 FYNNEI come from the germline V gene. The CDR3 nucleotides are TGTGCCAGCTTGACCGAGGCCGGCACTGAAGCTTTCTTT. Translation: CASLTEAGTEAFF.

The table lists this clone with a count of one. This chain joins TRBV6-7 and TRBJ2-5; 10 bases align to TRBD2. TRBV6-7 is treated as an ORF (open reading frame) with a function not yet certain. There are 16 residues in the CDR3. V dropped 0 bases and J dropped 1; count of bases not matched to a gene: 2. CDR3 sequence reads: CASSYSKRGGQETQYF. CDR3 nucleotides: TGTGCCAGCAGTTACTCTAAGCGGGGGGGCCAAGAGACCCAGTACTTC.

The count of this clone is one. This chain uses TRBV5-1 with TRBJ1-2; D unclear. The CDR3 runs to 12 residues. With 4 bases removed from V and 8 bases from J, the gap between germline ends came to 12 bases. The germline CDR1 and CDR2 sequences are SGHRS and YFSETQ. CDR3 nucleotide sequence: TGCGCCAGCAGCACCGGGGTTGAGGGCTACACCTTC. Encoded protein: CASSTGVEGYTF.

The rearrangement links TRBV6-6 to TRBJ2-4; TRBD1 matches at 12 bases. Germline-derived CDR1 and CDR2 are MNHNY and SVGAGI (reference sequence). CDR3 length: 16 amino acids. V shed 6 bases and J 5 bases; nucleotides not matched to a gene: 8. The CDR3 region is CASSPGTGGLENIQYF. The CDR3 nucleotides read TGTGCCAGCAGCCCCGGGACAGGGGGCTTGGAAAACATTCAGTACTTC.

The genes are TRBV5-8 and TRBJ2-7; maybe TRBD1 (5 bases). In germline, CDR1 is SGHTS, CDR2 YDEGEE. Trimming cost V 1 base and J 0 bases, with 11 bases left between them. CDR3 size: 15 residues. CDR3 bases: TGTGCCAGCAGCTTGCTATCAGGGAACTCCTACGAGCAGTACTTC. Encoded protein: CASSLLSGNSYEQYF.

CDR3 coding DNA: TGTGCCAGCTCACCGTTAACAGGGTCGAACACTGAAGCTTTCTTT. Residues: CASSPLTGSNTEAFF. The chain employs TRBV18 and TRBJ1-1; perhaps TRBD1 as D (6 bases). V was clipped by 3 bases and J by 1 base, with 12 bases between them. The CDR3 is 15 amino acids. The germline V gene encodes CDR1 KGHSH and CDR2 LQKENI.

This sequence joins TRBV7-8 and TRBJ1-2, with TRBD1 matching 7 bases. The CDR3 has 15 amino acids. The J segment lost 8 bases and the V segment lost 5 bases, leaving 14 bases of the junction unmatched. The germline V gene has CDR1 SGHVS and CDR2 FQNEAQ. In nucleotides, the CDR3 is TGTGCCAGCAGCCCCAGGGGGACATCCAGAAGAGGCTACACCTTC. Translation gives CASSPRGTSRRGYTF.

About this clone itself: At one boundary the junction diverges from the germline segment, which might be a read error. This sequence joins TRBV4-1 and TRBJ1-3; D is ambiguous. Germline V gene data show CDR1 as MGHRA and CDR2 as YSYEKL. The CDR3 spans 16 residues. CDR3 coding DNA: TGCGCCAGCAGCCGAGAAACAGTAAATGAAGGAAACGCCATATATTTT. It encodes CASSRETVNEGNAIYF.

This clone has a handful of counts. The CDR3 sequence is CASSLGGTGGSGYTF. The CDR3, as DNA: TGCGCCAGCAGCTTGGGGGGAACAGGGGGCAGTGGCTACACCTTC. The genes are TRBV5-1 and TRBJ1-2; TRBD1 matches 9 bases. J gave up 7 bases and V 0 bases, and 7 bases lay outside the gene matches. CDR1 SGHRS and CDR2 YFSETQ come from the germline V gene. This CDR3 contains 15 residues.

The V and J genes are TRBV27 and TRBJ2-7; 7 bases are shared with TRBD1. Germline V gives CDR1 MNHEY, CDR2 SMNVEV (reference sequence). V lost 5 bases, J lost 6 bases, and 19 bases stayed unmatched. CDR3 length: 17 amino acids. The CDR3 nucleotides read TGTGCCAGCAGTCCCACCCTAGGACAGGCCGTACGAGGCGAGCAGTACTTC. Translated: CASSPTLGQAVRGEQYF.

This chain connects TRBV18 to TRBJ2-1, with 8 bases matching TRBD2. Germline CDR1 and CDR2: KGHSH and LQKENI. This CDR3 is 14 amino acids long. The ends lost 3 bases at V and 9 bases at J; junction bases unmatched: 7. DNA for the CDR3: TGTGCCAGCTCACCTAATAGCGGGGTTTCTGAGCAGTTCTTC. Protein product: CASSPNSGVSEQFF.

The chain carries TRBV2 and TRBJ2-2; the D gene is possibly TRBD1 (5 bases). The V gene's germline CDR1 is SNHLY and CDR2 FYNNEI. With 3 bases removed from V and 5 bases from J, the gap between germline ends came to 7 bases. The CDR3 totals 13 residues. CDR3 loop: CASSDRVTGELFF. CDR3 sequence (DNA): TGTGCCAGCAGTGACAGGGTGACCGGGGAGCTGTTTTTT. The whole variable domain, remainder taken from reference TRBV2 and TRBJ2-2, is EPEVTQTPSHQVTQMGQEVILRCVPISNHLYFYWYRQILGQKVEFLVSFYNNEISEKSEIFDDQFSVERPDGSNFTLKIRSTKLEDSAMYFCASSDRVTGELFFGEGSRLTVL.

The gene calls are TRBV19 and TRBJ2-3; 10 bases line up with TRBD2. Germline V gives CDR1 LNHDA, CDR2 SQIVND (reference sequence). The CDR3 has 16 residues. Trimming cost V 5 bases and J 3 bases; bases outside gene matches: 8. CDR3 nucleotide sequence: TGTGCCAGTAGTCGAGGATCTAGCGGGGGAACAGATACGCAGTATTTT. Its protein is CASSRGSSGGTDTQYF. Looking up the rest from reference TRBV19 and TRBJ2-3 gives the full variable domain: DGGITQSPKYLFRKEGQNVTLSCEQNLNHDAMYWYRQDPGQGLRLIYYSQIVNDFQKGDIAEGYSVSREKKESFPLTVTSAQKNPTAFYLCASSRGSSGGTDTQYFGPGTRLTVL.

The chain combines TRBV6-5 with TRBJ2-3; TRBD2 agrees at 9 bases. The CDR3 runs to 15 residues. From germline, CDR1 is MNHEY and CDR2 SVGAGI. The V and J ends lost 6 bases and 2 bases, in that order; junction bases with no gene match: 6. The CDR3 reads CASSYSGGNTDTQYF. CDR3 bases: TGTGCCAGCAGCTATAGCGGGGGAAACACAGATACGCAGTATTTT.

V gene TRBV19 combines with J gene TRBJ1-1; D is perhaps TRBD1 (5 bases). CDR3 size: 15 residues. Trimming pared 7 bases from V and 4 bases from J, leaving 19 bases between. In germline, CDR1 is LNHDA, CDR2 SQIVND (reference sequence). CDR3 sequence (DNA): TGTGCCAGTACCTCCCAAGCAGGGCTGAGCACTGAAGCTTTCTTT. It is translated as CASTSQAGLSTEAFF.

The chain employs TRBV5-4 and TRBJ2-7; D call uncertain. The ends were cut back, 2 bases at V and 1 base at J, with 10 bases in the middle. This CDR3 is built from 14 residues. In germline, CDR1 is SGHNT, CDR2 YYREEE (reference sequence). CDR3 sequence reads: CASSFEYSSYEQYF. DNA for the CDR3: TGTGCCAGCAGCTTTGAGTACAGTTCCTACGAGCAGTACTTC.

The V and J genes are TRBV9 and TRBJ2-3; a possible D gene is TRBD2 (6 bases). This CDR3 is 15 amino acids long. CDR1 SGDLS and CDR2 YYNGEE come from the germline V gene. V was trimmed by 3 bases and J by 2 bases, leaving 13 bases between them. The CDR3 DNA is TGTGCCAGCAGCGCTTCGGCGGGGTACACAGATACGCAGTATTTT. Encoded protein: CASSASAGYTDTQYF.

This chain connects TRBV29-1 to TRBJ2-1; D gene unclear. The CDR3 contains 10 residues. The ends were cut back, 7 bases at V and 4 bases at J, with 5 bases in the middle. Germline assignment: CDR1 SQVTM and CDR2 ANQGSEA. The CDR3 here is CSAGYNEQFF. The CDR3 nucleotides read TGCAGCGCCGGTTACAATGAGCAGTTCTTC.

This clone was detected a few times. V and J are TRBV6-6 and TRBJ2-2, with D possibly being TRBD1 (6 bases). The length of the CDR3 is 13 residues. The V end was cut by 10 bases, the J end by 4 bases, with 13 bases between. The V gene's germline CDR1 is MNHNY and CDR2 SVGAGI (reference sequence). The CDR3 DNA reads as TGTGCCACCTCCGGGACAACCACCGGGGAGCTGTTTTTT. Translating gives CATSGTTTGELFF.

The table lists this clone with a few counts. The chain links TRBV7-8 to TRBJ1-3; 8 bases agree with TRBD1. J was trimmed by 0 bases and V by 5 bases; bases with no gene match: 6. Germline V gene lookup returns CDR1 SGHVS and CDR2 FQNEAQ. This CDR3 region has 16 residues. This chain's CDR3 is CASSGGTGGSGNTIYF. CDR3 nucleotides: TGTGCCAGCAGCGGGGGTACAGGGGGCTCTGGAAACACCATATATTTT.

This clone has only a few counts. The chain links TRBV7-2 to TRBJ2-7; 9 positions match TRBD1. CDR3 length: 18 residues. Germline CDR1 and CDR2: SGHTA and FQGNSA. V shed 5 bases and J 0 bases; nucleotides not matched to a gene: 14. CDR3 loop: CASSRQVPGTGSSYEQYF. In DNA form, the CDR3 reads TGTGCCAGCAGCCGACAGGTCCCCGGGACAGGGAGCTCCTACGAGCAGTACTTC.

The rearrangement uses TRBV2 and TRBJ2-3, with TRBD1 matching over 7 bases. Germline CDR1 is SNHLY and CDR2 is FYNNEI. The CDR3 totals 12 residues. V gave up 7 bases and J gave up 8 bases; unmatched junction bases: 6. The CDR3 DNA reads as TGTGCCAGCATTGGACAGGTCGGTACGCAGTATTTT. This sequence encodes CASIGQVGTQYF.

The chain has TRBV5-1 and TRBJ2-5; D perhaps matches TRBD2 (6 bases). V gave up 0 bases and J gave up 4 bases, with 19 bases separating them. The CDR3 length is 17 residues. Looked up from germline, CDR1 is SGHRS and CDR2 is YFSETQ. CDR3 sequence (DNA): TGCGCCAGCAGCTTGGTCTCTAGCGCGGAGCCCCGAGAGACCCAGTACTTC. It translates to CASSLVSSAEPRETQYF.

The chain combines TRBV5-1 with TRBJ2-5; a weak D match, TRBD1 (7 bases). CDR1 is SGHRS, CDR2 YFSETQ, per germline. The germline V and J ends were trimmed by 1 base and 5 bases, with 33 bases remaining between them. The CDR3 contains 21 residues. The CDR3 DNA reads TGCGCCAGCAGCTTGCCGATGGGGGGTTTTGTCGGACAGGCTCCCTTGGAGACCCAGTACTTC. Translating gives CASSLPMGGFVGQAPLETQYF. Filled out from reference TRBV5-1 and TRBJ2-5, the complete variable domain reads KAGVTQTPRYLIKTRGQQVTLSCSPISGHRSVSWYQQTPGQGLQFLFEYFSETQRNKGNFPGRFSGRQFSNSRSEMNVSTLELGDSALYLCASSLPMGGFVGQAPLETQYFGPGTRLLVL.